This TCR beta chain comes out of a study of cytomegalovirus exposure and HLA in healthy donors. Some clones are missing from TCRdb's copy, which holds only in-frame ones; the method was immunoSEQ multiplex PCR. The data show 150,000 to 200,000 clones, approximately 86% seen once. CDR1 and CDR2 (germline): LNHDA, SQIVND (reference sequence). This CDR3 comprises 16 residues. V was clipped by 5 bases and J by 5 bases, with 20 bases between them. This sequence was found in a man aged 25-40 years in good health and CMV-seropositive. The sequenced sample was PBMCs. The chain has TRBV19 and TRBJ2-3, with TRBD1 as a possible D gene (5 bases). CDR3 nucleotides: TGTGCCAGTAGTCTTACCGCCCAGGGCGGTAGAGATACGCAGTATTTT. Translated: CASSLTAQGGRDTQYF.